This section outlines one T cell receptor beta chain sequence together with its context. The antigen remains unidentified. A much larger clone differs from this one at a single base, so this may be a read error. The entry originates in a study of molecular identifiers for immune sequencing clone quantification. CDR1 and CDR2 (germline): SGHKS, YYEKEE (reference sequence). The CDR3 length is 15 residues. Trimming left V 4 bases short and J 1 base short, with 14 bases between. Findings and caveats of the study: A single cell's spiked Jurkat TCR RNA was reportedly detectable among approximately 930,000 naive cells.

Naive CD8 T cells, phenotype CD8+CD4-CCR7+CD45RA+, were sorted. For bulk TCR libraries, previously described methods and listed TCR primers were used. Via MiXCR, TCRdb re-called the PCR reads, giving one row per CDR3 protein. The sample lists more than 35,000 distinct CDR3 sequences, about 18% occurring once. Sequencing was performed on naive CD8+ T cells from blood, with Jurkat cell RNA spiked in. Subset of the sample: FACS-sorted CD8+CD4-CCR7+CD45RA+ naive T cells. This TCR derives from a human donor in good health. Some libraries in this study had Jurkat cell RNA spiked in. V and J are TRBV5-5 and TRBJ2-5; no reliable D call. The CDR3 region has the DNA TGTGCCAGCAGCAGTAGACGGGCGGCCCAAGAGACCCAGTACTTC. Translation: CASSSRRAAQETQYF.